The sequence of this TCR beta chain was determined in a study of blood T cell repertoires in COVID-19. Study as a whole: The United States, Italy and Spain supplied acute and convalescent COVID-19 samples. Nucleic acid was either cDNA or gDNA, and it came from T cells, B-cell-depleted T cells, or PBMCs.

Original handling: By means of reference gene primer amplification, nucleated cell counts were estimated. Clones were read by immunoSEQ multiplex PCR, and TCRdb kept only the in-frame ones, dropping some. Clone size and the V and J calls come from that table; the DNA yielded D and trimming. The sample has 85,000 or so clones, 90% to 95% seen once. This clone occurred a few times. The clonotype comes from a human donor with active COVID-19. The donor label of this sample is uncertain. Sequenced input: peripheral blood.

CDR3 amino acids: CASSVGLGLAVTDTQYF. CDR3 DNA sequence: TGTGCCAGTAGTGTGGGCCTCGGACTAGCGGTAACAGATACGCAGTATTTT. V is TRBV19 and J is TRBJ2-3, with 10 bases lining up with TRBD2. V dropped 5 bases and J dropped 3; count of bases not matched to a gene: 11. Looked up from germline, CDR1 is LNHDA and CDR2 is SQIVND (reference sequence). The CDR3 runs to 17 residues.